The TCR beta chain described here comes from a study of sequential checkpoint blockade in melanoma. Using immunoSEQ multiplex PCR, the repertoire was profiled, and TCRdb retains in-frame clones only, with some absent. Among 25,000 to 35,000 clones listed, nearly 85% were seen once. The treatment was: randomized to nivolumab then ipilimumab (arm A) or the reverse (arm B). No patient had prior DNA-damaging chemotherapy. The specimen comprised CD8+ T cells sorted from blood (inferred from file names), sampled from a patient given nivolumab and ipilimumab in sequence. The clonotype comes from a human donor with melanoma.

In nucleotides, the CDR3 is TGCGCCAGCAGCCTGAGGTTGGAGGGTAACTATGGCTACACCTTC. It encodes CASSLRLEGNYGYTF. The rearrangement uses TRBV5-1 and TRBJ1-2; D unresolved. The V end was cut by 4 bases, the J end by 1 base, with 14 bases between. Germline CDR1 and CDR2: SGHRS and YFSETQ. This CDR3 is built from 15 residues.